This T cell receptor (beta chain) was captured in a study of T cell responses to AZD1222 COVID-19 vaccine. Turning to the study itself: Pooled samples include second doses given at about 4 or 12 weeks. Study-wide points: Nearly half of spike-specific TCRs reportedly target unmutated variant regions. Every sample of the repertoires postdated the peak T cell response. Clonal diversity may have been underestimated, and the donors were mostly white British, with more females than males.

The germline CDR1 and CDR2 sequences are SGHRS and YFSETQ. The CDR3 runs 13 residues. With V trimmed by 3 bases and J by 7 bases, 3 bases remained unmatched. Some clones are missing from TCRdb's copy, which holds only in-frame ones; the method was immunoSEQ multiplex PCR. The sample has approximately 100,000 clones, approximately 88% seen once; the top ten hold about a sixth. Concerning this clone itself: Its antigen is still unknown.

The receptor comes from an adult in good health. The sequencing used peripheral blood, collected on day 0 of AZD1222 vaccination. The rearrangement uses TRBV5-1 and TRBJ2-5; 10 bases align to TRBD1. The CDR3 spells CASSYGQGGTQYF. DNA of the CDR3: TGCGCCAGCAGCTACGGACAGGGGGGGACCCAGTACTTC.